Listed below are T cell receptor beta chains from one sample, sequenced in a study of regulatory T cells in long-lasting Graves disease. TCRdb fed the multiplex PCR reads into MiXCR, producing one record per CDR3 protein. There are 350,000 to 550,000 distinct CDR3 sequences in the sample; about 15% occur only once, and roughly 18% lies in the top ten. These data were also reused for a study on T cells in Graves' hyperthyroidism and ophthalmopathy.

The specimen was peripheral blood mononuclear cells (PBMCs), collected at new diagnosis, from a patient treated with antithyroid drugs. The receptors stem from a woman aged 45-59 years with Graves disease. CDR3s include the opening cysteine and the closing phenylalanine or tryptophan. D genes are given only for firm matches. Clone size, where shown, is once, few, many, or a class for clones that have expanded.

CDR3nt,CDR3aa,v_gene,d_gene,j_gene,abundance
TGTGCCAGCAGTGAAATCGGTCTAGCTGACGAGCAGTACTTC,CASSEIGLADEQYF,TRBV6-2/TRBV6-3,.,TRBJ2-7,few
TGTGCCAGCAGTTACTCATCAGGGGGCGCGCGTGCCGGGGAGCTGTTTTTT,CASSYSSGGARAGELFF,TRBV6-2/TRBV6-3,TRBD1,TRBJ2-2,many
TGTGCCAGCAGCTTAAACTTCATTCGAGGGCCTAGGGACATTCAGTACTTC,CASSLNFIRGPRDIQYF,TRBV11-2,.,TRBJ2-4,many
TGTGCCAGCAGCTTAGACTACAACAATGAGCAGTTCTTC,CASSLDYNNEQFF,TRBV7-2,.,TRBJ2-1,many
TGTGCCAGCAGAAATACAGGGGCTGGAAACACCATATATTTT,CASRNTGAGNTIYF,TRBV28,TRBD1,TRBJ1-3,many
TGCGCCAGCGGCCTCAACACCGGGGAGCTGTTTTTT,CASGLNTGELFF,TRBV5-1,.,TRBJ2-2,many
TGTGCCAGCAGTTCTCCACGGTACAATGAGCAGTTCTTC,CASSSPRYNEQFF,TRBV27,.,TRBJ2-1,many
TGTGCCAGCAGCCACGGGTGGGACAGTAGCACAGATACGCAGTATTTT,CASSHGWDSSTDTQYF,TRBV14,TRBD1,TRBJ2-3,few
TGTGCCAGCTCACCAAGCGCCGGGAGGGGCTGGACCGGGGAGCTGTTTTTT,CASSPSAGRGWTGELFF,TRBV18,TRBD2,TRBJ2-2,few
TGTGCCAGTAGGTGGAACAGGGGATACGGCTACACCTTC,CASRWNRGYGYTF,TRBV19,TRBD1,TRBJ1-2,few
TGTGCCAGCAGCCATGGCGGAATCGGGGAGCTGTTTTTT,CASSHGGIGELFF,TRBV7-9,.,TRBJ2-2,few
TGTGCCAGCAGTTTGGCGACAGGGATCAGTCAGCCCCAGCATTTT,CASSLATGISQPQHF,TRBV28,TRBD1,TRBJ1-5,many
TGTGCCAGCAGCTTTTACAGGGACCCCGACCTTATGAACACTGAAGCTTTCTTT,CASSFYRDPDLMNTEAFF,TRBV11-2,.,TRBJ1-1,many
TGTGCCAGCAGCGGCCTGCTGAGCGGACGAGCGGATACGCAGTATTTT,CASSGLLSGRADTQYF,TRBV9,.,TRBJ2-3,many
TGTGCCAGCAAGCACACACGAGGAGATCAGCCCCAGCATTTT,CASKHTRGDQPQHF,TRBV6-1,.,TRBJ1-5,.
TGTGCCATCCCCCCCGGGGGAAACACTGAAGCTTTCTTT,CAIPPGGNTEAFF,TRBV19,.,TRBJ1-1,.
TGTGCCAGCTCACCATTGGAGAGCAACTACGAGCAGTACTTC,CASSPLESNYEQYF,TRBV18,.,TRBJ2-7,.
TGTGCCAGCACTCGTCCGGAGGGTCATGAAAAACTGTTTTTT,CASTRPEGHEKLFF,TRBV28,.,TRBJ1-4,.
TGTGCCAGCAGCCAAGATTTAGGCGGGAGTAGGGATGAGCAGTTCTTC,CASSQDLGGSRDEQFF,TRBV3-1,TRBD2,TRBJ2-1,.
TGTGCCAGCAGTCCCCCCAGAACTTTGGTGTACAATGAGCAGTTCTTC,CASSPPRTLVYNEQFF,TRBV28,.,TRBJ2-1,many
TGTGCCAGCAACTTTGAGGGCGCGAGGGCCCAGCATTTT,CASNFEGARAQHF,TRBV28,.,TRBJ1-5,.
TGTGCCAGCAGTGAAGTGTTATCGGACCTAGATACGCAGTATTTT,CASSEVLSDLDTQYF,TRBV2,.,TRBJ2-3,many
TGTGCCACTTCAGCTGGGGACGTTGGGGATGGCTACACCTTC,CATSAGDVGDGYTF,TRBV24-1,.,TRBJ1-2,.
TGCGCCAGCAGCCAAGTAGTGGGACAGGAGGATGAAAAACTGTTTTTT,CASSQVVGQEDEKLFF,TRBV4-1,TRBD1,TRBJ1-4,.
TGCAGCGTTGTTCCCCTCGACAGGGCTCGCACAGATACGCAGTATTTT,CSVVPLDRARTDTQYF,TRBV29-1,TRBD1,TRBJ2-3,many
TGCGCCAGCAGCTTGGACGGGGAAATGGCGGGAGCGGTTATGATCGATGAGCAGTTCTTC,CASSLDGEMAGAVMIDEQFF,TRBV5-1,TRBD2,TRBJ2-1,few
TGTGCCAGCAGTTACCCGCAGGGTAGCACAGATACGCAGTATTTT,CASSYPQGSTDTQYF,TRBV6-2/TRBV6-3,.,TRBJ2-3,few
TGTGCCTGGACTTACCCCGGGAGGGCTGGGGAGACCCAGTACTTC,CAWTYPGRAGETQYF,TRBV30,TRBD2,TRBJ2-5,many